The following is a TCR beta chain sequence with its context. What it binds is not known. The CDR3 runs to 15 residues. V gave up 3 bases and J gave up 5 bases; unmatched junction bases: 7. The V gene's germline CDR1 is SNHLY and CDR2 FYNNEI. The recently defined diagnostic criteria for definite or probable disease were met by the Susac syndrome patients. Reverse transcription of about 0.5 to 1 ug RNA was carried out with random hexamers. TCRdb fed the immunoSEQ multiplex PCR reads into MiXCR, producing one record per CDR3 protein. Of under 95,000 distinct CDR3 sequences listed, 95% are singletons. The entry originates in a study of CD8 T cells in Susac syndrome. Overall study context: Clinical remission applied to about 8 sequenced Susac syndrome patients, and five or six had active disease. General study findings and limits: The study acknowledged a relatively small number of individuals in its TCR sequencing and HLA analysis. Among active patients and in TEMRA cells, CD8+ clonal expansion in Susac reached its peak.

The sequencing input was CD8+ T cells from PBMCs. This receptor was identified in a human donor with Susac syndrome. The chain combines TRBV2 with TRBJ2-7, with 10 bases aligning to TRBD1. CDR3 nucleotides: TGTGCCAGCAGTGAGTGGGGACAGGGGTTCGACGAGCAGTACTTC. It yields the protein CASSEWGQGFDEQYF.